This T cell receptor beta chain was identified in a study of blood T cell repertoires in COVID-19 (dated by TCRdb to about 2020). Background on the whole study: Samples covering the acute and convalescent phases of COVID-19 were provided by collaborators in the United States, Italy and Spain. The prospective study material was composed of cDNA or gDNA derived from T cells, B-cell-depleted T cells, or PBMCs. Deeply sampled blood TCRbeta repertoires from subjects exposed to, actively infected with, or recovered from COVID-19 were included in the dataset. The repertoires were made available in a free public database intended to serve as a resource for research on the immune response to SARS-CoV-2. Samples came from the ongoing ImmuneRACE study (first 160 participants) plus 1,254 subjects from 6 global collaborators. Nearly every sample came with metadata listing a de-identified subject ID, COVID-19 status, age in years and sex. Where available, HLA class I and class II types were obtained from metadata supplied by the sample provider rather than from assay-based typing.

To note about this clone: No antigen is known for it. No qualities accompany the bases; no much larger clone lies one base away.

In the prospective study, participants were roughly 18 to 89 years old, resided in under 30 geographic areas of the United States, and were enrolled through a virtual design. Cohort assignment in the prospective study relied on participant-reported clinical history from a screening survey and a study questionnaire. Exposed participants were defined as having been in contact with someone with a PCR-confirmed or clinician-diagnosed COVID-19 case within 2 weeks of study entry. Each participant in the prospective study had whole blood, serum and a nasopharyngeal or oropharyngeal swab collected by mobile phlebotomists. Additional blood draws and questionnaires over an approximately 2-month period could optionally be provided by prospective study participants. Blood samples from the prospective study were shipped frozen or at room temperature prior to DNA extraction. Overall study results and their limits: Clinical and demographic metadata were provided uncurated, with the amount varying by source and participant.

TCRbeta CDR3 regions were amplified from genomic DNA by means of the immunoSEQ Assay, a bias-controlled multiplex PCR. The authors' pipeline ran thus. Within the assay, amplification of reference gene primers was used to estimate how many nucleated cells each sample contained. To quantify the absolute abundance of each unique TCRbeta CDR3 rearrangement, sequence reads were collapsed and filtered. For each sample, productive Simpson clonality was calculated as the square root of Simpson's diversity index over productive rearrangements. TCRdb's version of the immuneACCESS table is confined to in-frame rearrangements and falls short of the full clone set. An unresolved V gene accounts for under half of the shortfall where checked; the remainder is of unknown origin. The V and J calls and clone size come from that table; D and trimming were worked out from the DNA. The sample includes 300,000 to 400,000 clones, with 85% observed a single time. In total, the top ten clones hold about 1.9% of the sample.

This clonotype originated in a woman between 25 and 40 years old who had been exposed to COVID-19. The sample consisted of PBMCs or T cells enriched from blood (not recorded which).

The DNA sequence follows: TGTGCCAGCAGCCCGCGGAGGTTTTTTGAGGTATACGAGCAGTACTTC. Its product reads: CASSPRRFFEVYEQYF. Here the chain combines TRBV3-1 (or the pseudogene TRBV3-2) and TRBJ2-7; the D gene is possibly TRBD2, with 5 bases matching. V sheds 4 bases and J sheds 4 bases, leaving 20 bases between their ends. The CDR3, cysteine through phenylalanine, is 16 amino acids long. Only the CDR3 part of the read is kept: 48 bases, read in frame from the first base. From the germline V gene (reference sequence), CDR1 is LGHDT and CDR2 is YNNKEL.